Following are 20 T cell receptor beta chains from one sample sequenced in a study of OX40 agonist ivuxolimab in advanced cancers. Some clones are missing from TCRdb's copy, which holds only in-frame ones; the method was immunoSEQ multiplex PCR. Of some 60,000 clones in the sample, 75% to 95% were seen once. The sample consisted of CD4+ or CD8+ T cells sorted from blood, taken in a trial of the OX40 agonist ivuxolimab. Receptor source: an adult with an advanced solid tumor such as melanoma, head and neck, liver or kidney cancer.

Here the CDR3 reads CASSLSVGRGEEKLFF. The DNA of the CDR3 is TGTGCCAGCAGCTTAAGTGTTGGCAGGGGAGAGGAAAAACTGTTTTTT. The chain has TRBV11-2 and TRBJ1-4; a weak D match, TRBD1 (6 bases). In germline, CDR1 is SGHAT, CDR2 FQNNGV. This CDR3 is 16 amino acids long. Trimming pared 2 bases from V and 8 bases from J, leaving 18 bases between.

This rearrangement joins TRBV5-5 to TRBJ1-1; D gene ambiguous. CDR3 length: 12 amino acids. V was trimmed by 0 bases and J by 3 bases, leaving 3 bases between them. CDR1 and CDR2 (germline): SGHKS, YYEKEE (reference sequence). The CDR3 loop is CASSLVDTEAFF. DNA for the CDR3: TGTGCCAGCAGCTTGGTGGACACTGAAGCTTTCTTT.

The chain combines TRBV5-6 with TRBJ2-7; 9 bases are shared with TRBD1. Per the germline V gene, CDR1 is SGHDT and CDR2 is YYEEEE. Losses at the gene ends were 2 bases for V and 2 bases for J; bases not matched to a gene: 5. The CDR3 sequence is 15 residues long. The CDR3 is CASSFGQGIPYEQYF. DNA of the CDR3: TGTGCCAGCAGCTTTGGACAGGGGATTCCCTACGAGCAGTACTTC.

The CDR3 loop reads CASSQEGPGYEQYF. CDR3 DNA sequence: TGCGCCAGCAGCCAAGAGGGGCCCGGCTACGAGCAGTACTTC. The chain has TRBV4-1 and TRBJ2-7; D perhaps matches TRBD1 (5 bases). The length of the CDR3 is 14 residues. Looked up from germline, CDR1 is MGHRA and CDR2 is YSYEKL. V dropped 0 bases and J dropped 3 bases, with 9 bases sitting between them.

The chain links TRBV5-8 to TRBJ1-5; D not certain. The CDR3 contains 14 residues. Germline assignment: CDR1 SGHTS and CDR2 YDEGEE. Trimming removed 0 bases from V and 4 bases from J, with 8 bases in between. The CDR3 is CASSLVASNQPQHF. The CDR3 nucleotides read TGTGCCAGCAGCTTGGTCGCCTCTAATCAGCCCCAGCATTTT.

The V call is TRBV13, the J call TRBJ2-7; D tentatively fits TRBD1 or TRBD2 (5 bases each). The germline CDR1 and CDR2 sequences are PRHDT and FYEKMQ (reference sequence). V gave up 4 bases and J gave up 4 bases, with 14 bases separating them. There are 14 residues in the CDR3. CDR3 loop: CASSSRDRGYEQYF. In DNA form, the CDR3 reads TGTGCCAGCAGCTCCCGGGACCGCGGGTACGAGCAGTACTTC.

The table lists this clone with a count of one. J is TRBJ2-7 and V is TRBV7-2; 7 bases are a match to TRBD2. The CDR3 has 13 residues. Germline assignment: CDR1 SGHTA and CDR2 FQGNSA. J gave up 4 bases and V 5 bases, and 5 bases lay outside the gene matches. For the CDR3, the DNA is TGTGCCAGCAGCCAGTTCGGGGGGTACGAGCAGTACTTC. Translated: CASSQFGGYEQYF.

The chain is built from TRBV27 and TRBJ2-7, with D maybe TRBD1 (6 bases). The CDR3 sequence is 16 residues long. V was shortened by 5 bases and J by 2 bases, with 19 bases between the two germline ends. CDR1 MNHEY and CDR2 SMNVEV come from the germline V gene (reference sequence). CDR3 residues: CASSPRGTSVTYEQYF. CDR3 bases: TGTGCCAGCAGTCCACGTGGGACATCTGTTACCTACGAGCAGTACTTC.

The rearrangement links TRBV7-9 to TRBJ1-2; D call uncertain. Deletions cut 2 bases from V and 3 bases from J, with 16 bases between. Per the germline V gene, CDR1 is SEHNR and CDR2 is FQNEAQ (reference sequence). This CDR3 is 16 amino acids long. The DNA of the CDR3 is TGTGCCAGCAGCTTAACAGACCGAGAGTATGACTATGGCTACACCTTC. Translating gives CASSLTDREYDYGYTF.

The chain combines TRBV9 with TRBJ2-7; D is unclear. The germline gives CDR1 SGDLS, CDR2 YYNGEE. This CDR3 is built from 14 residues. Deletions cut 2 bases from V and 0 bases from J, with 9 bases between. The chain's CDR3 is CASSVTTSSYEQYF. The CDR3 DNA reads as TGTGCCAGCAGCGTGACGACGAGCTCCTACGAGCAGTACTTC.

The V call is TRBV5-1, the J call TRBJ2-3; D is unclear. V lost 0 bases and J 4 bases, leaving 6 bases between the germline ends. The CDR3 consists of 13 residues. The V gene's germline CDR1 is SGHRS and CDR2 YFSETQ. The CDR3 DNA follows: TGCGCCAGCAGCTTGGATTTCTCAGATACGCAGTATTTT. It is translated as CASSLDFSDTQYF.

V usage is TRBV6-6 and J usage is TRBJ2-1, with D possibly TRBD2 on 5 matching bases. Trimming took 6 bases from V and 9 from J, leaving 15 bases between them. The length of the CDR3 is 13 residues. Germline CDR1 reads MNHNY; CDR2 reads SVGAGI (reference sequence). CDR3 protein: CASSPFWGAEQFF. The CDR3 DNA is TGTGCCAGCAGCCCTTTTTGGGGAGCTGAGCAGTTCTTC.

The genes are TRBV25-1 and TRBJ2-2; 7 bases line up with TRBD1. This CDR3 contains 15 residues. Trimming took 1 base from V and 7 from J; bases not matched to a gene: 6. Per the germline V gene, CDR1 is MGHDK and CDR2 is SYGVNS. The CDR3 sequence: CASSEFSRGSGELFF. CDR3 in DNA: TGTGCCAGCAGTGAATTTAGCAGGGGGAGCGGGGAGCTGTTTTTT.

This chain links TRBV29-1 with TRBJ2-1; D is undetermined. The ends were cut back, 7 bases at V and 1 base at J, with 8 bases in the middle. Germline V gene data show CDR1 as SQVTM and CDR2 as ANQGSEA. The CDR3 has 12 amino acids. The CDR3 bases are TGCAGCGCGATGAGGTCCTACAATGAGCAGTTCTTC. Protein sequence: CSAMRSYNEQFF.

The chain uses TRBV6-6 and TRBJ1-4; weak D call: TRBD1 (6 bases). V was cut by 2 bases and J by 8 bases, with 12 bases left in between. The CDR3 spans 14 residues. Germline CDR1 reads MNHNY; CDR2 reads SVGAGI (reference sequence). CDR3 protein: CASSYKDRDEKLFF. The CDR3 nucleotides read TGTGCCAGCAGTTACAAGGACAGAGACGAAAAACTGTTTTTT.

The chain uses TRBV29-1 and TRBJ2-7; D unclear. The CDR3 covers 16 residues. V was cut by 4 bases and J by 0 bases, with 19 bases left in between. The germline V gene encodes CDR1 SQVTM and CDR2 ANQGSEA. The CDR3 nucleotides are TGCAGCGTTGCCGGGTCTAACGTCAGAAACTCCTACGAGCAGTACTTC. Encoded protein: CSVAGSNVRNSYEQYF.

This clone was picked up one time. The chain carries TRBV7-3 and TRBJ1-1; D is unresolved. The germline V gene encodes CDR1 SGHTA and CDR2 FQGTGA. V lost 2 bases and J 1 base, leaving 11 bases between the germline ends. The CDR3 totals 15 residues. Here the CDR3 DNA reads TGTGCCAGCAGCTTAGGACCGGGAAGGAACACTGAAGCTTTCTTT. Amino acid sequence: CASSLGPGRNTEAFF.

The chain carries TRBV7-8 and TRBJ2-1; D unclear. Germline V CDR1 and CDR2: SGHVS, FQNEAQ. V gave up 3 bases and J gave up 0 bases, with 9 bases separating them. The CDR3 loop spans 15 amino acids. As DNA, the CDR3 is TGTGCCAGCAGCTTTTTGCTATCCTCCTACAATGAGCAGTTCTTC. Encoded protein: CASSFLLSSYNEQFF.

The chain joins TRBV10-3 to TRBJ2-1, with 13 bases lining up with TRBD2. V lost 5 bases to trimming and J lost 0 bases; unmatched junction nucleotides: 10. The CDR3 is 19 amino acids. Germline assignment: CDR1 ENHRY and CDR2 SYGVKD. The CDR3 protein is CAISKPGTSGKSSYNEQFF. CDR3 sequence (DNA): TGTGCCATCAGTAAACCTGGGACTAGCGGGAAGAGCTCCTACAATGAGCAGTTCTTC.

V usage is TRBV21-1 and J usage is TRBJ1-4; TRBD1 is taken as the D call from the table, unchecked against the DNA. TRBV21-1 is a pseudogene locus. The CDR3 is 17 residues long. CDR3 DNA: TGTGCCAGCAGCAAAAAAGGGGTCAGGGCAACTAATGAAAAACTGTTTTTT. Its protein is CASSKKGVRATNEKLFF.